This entry features one T cell receptor (beta chain) sequence. TCRdb re-called the 5' RACE reads through MiXCR, storing one row per CDR3 protein. The sample contains under 450,000 distinct CDR3 sequences, approximately 15% of which appear only once. These data come from a study of T-cell memory formation after mild COVID-19. V shed 0 bases and J 6 bases; nucleotides not matched to a gene: 6. There are 15 residues in the CDR3. Per germline, CDR1 SGDLS and CDR2 YYNGEE. The receptor was derived from a man younger than 35 who had mild COVID-19 (a few samples of this study predate the infection). Cell type and time point are not known. Material for sequencing was PBMCs or a T cell subset sorted from them (not recorded which). The V call is TRBV9, the J call TRBJ2-3; 8 bases align to TRBD2. CDR3 bases: TGTGCCAGCAGCGTAGAGGGACTAGTATCTGATACGCAGTATTTT. Encoded protein: CASSVEGLVSDTQYF.